This entry is about one T cell receptor (beta chain). This sample is drawn from a study of blood T cell repertoires in COVID-19. Study in general: T cells, B-cell-depleted T cells, or PBMCs provided the cDNA or gDNA that served as material.

The CDR3 consists of 15 residues. The V end was cut by 6 bases, the J end by 3 bases, with 14 bases between. Germline V CDR1 and CDR2: LNHDA, SQIVND (reference sequence). Profiled with immunoSEQ multiplex PCR; TCRdb holds only in-frame clones, not every one. The sample gives under 300,000 clones, roughly 84% of which show up once; 1.5% is in the top ten. The J gene is TRBJ2-2, the V gene TRBV19; TRBD1 might be the D (6 bases). The specimen sequenced was peripheral blood. This TCR was recovered from a woman aged 40-49 years who had recovered from COVID-19. The CDR3 loop is CASSTRGPDTGELFF. CDR3 DNA sequence: TGTGCCAGTAGCACCAGGGGACCTGACACCGGGGAGCTGTTTTTT.